One and the same sample provided the 21 T cell receptor beta chains below, sequenced in a study of cytomegalovirus exposure and HLA in healthy donors. The primer mix had 60 Vbeta and 13 Jbeta primers. The table came from immunoSEQ multiplex PCR; TCRdb's copy has only in-frame clones and leaves some out. The data show 150,000 to 180,000 clones, under 80% seen once. Sequencing input: PBMCs. Receptors originate from a man between 25 and 39 years old in good health and CMV-seronegative.

This clone appeared once. The chain recombines TRBV10-3 with TRBJ1-2; the match to TRBD1 covers 12 bases. Trimming took 6 bases from V and 3 from J; bases not matched to a gene: 5. Germline V gene lookup returns CDR1 ENHRY and CDR2 SYGVKD. There are 15 residues in the CDR3. The CDR3 sequence is CAIRGTGGQDYGYTF. DNA of the CDR3: TGTGCCATCAGGGGGACAGGGGGCCAAGACTATGGCTACACCTTC.

The chain uses TRBV5-8 and TRBJ2-5, with D perhaps TRBD1 (6 bases). V was pared by 5 bases and J by 4 bases, with 15 bases between. Germline V gene data show CDR1 as SGHTS and CDR2 as YDEGEE. This CDR3 has 14 amino acids. This CDR3 is CASSFGQSRETQYF. The CDR3, as DNA: TGTGCCAGCAGTTTTGGACAGTCGCGAGAGACCCAGTACTTC.

This clone showed up just a few times. The rearrangement uses TRBV6-1 and TRBJ2-7; D not certain. From germline, CDR1 is MNHNS and CDR2 SASEGT. With 1 base removed from V and 5 bases from J, the gap between germline ends came to 9 bases. CDR3 size: 13 residues. The CDR3 bases are TGTGCCAGCAGTGAAGTGGTGACAAACGAGCAGTACTTC. Encoded protein: CASSEVVTNEQYF.

This chain uses TRBV7-8 with TRBJ2-7, with 13 bases lining up with TRBD2. The V and J ends lost 5 bases and 2 bases, in that order; junction bases with no gene match: 6. From germline, CDR1 is SGHVS and CDR2 FQNEAQ. The CDR3 is made up of 16 amino acids. Here the CDR3 DNA reads TGTGCCAGCAGCGGCGAGGGACTAGCGGGGACCTACGAGCAGTACTTC. This sequence encodes CASSGEGLAGTYEQYF.

The chain uses TRBV19 and TRBJ2-7, with D maybe TRBD1 (6 bases). Per germline, CDR1 LNHDA and CDR2 SQIVND (reference sequence). The CDR3 sequence is 14 residues long. V lost 7 bases to trimming and J lost 0 bases, with 13 bases between them. CDR3 coding DNA: TGTGCCAGTAAACAGGGCAGCGCCTCCTACGAGCAGTACTTC. Protein product: CASKQGSASYEQYF. Full variable domain (rest looked up from reference TRBV19 and TRBJ2-7): DGGITQSPKYLFRKEGQNVTLSCEQNLNHDAMYWYRQDPGQGLRLIYYSQIVNDFQKGDIAEGYSVSREKKESFPLTVTSAQKNPTAFYLCASKQGSASYEQYFGPGTRLTVT.

Comment on this clone: A junction end diverges from the germline sequence, so it may reflect a read error. The CDR3: CASSSSRSDNSYNSPLNF. The CDR3 region has the DNA TGTGCCAGCAGCTCCAGTCGATCAGACAACTCCTATAATTCACCCCTCAACTTT. The rearrangement links TRBV7-9 to TRBJ1-6; no firm D call. Per the germline V gene, CDR1 is SEHNR and CDR2 is FQNEAQ (reference sequence). This CDR3 has 18 residues.

Here the CDR3 DNA reads TGTGCCAGCAGCCCCTCCGGTGAGGGGGCTGGCTACACCTTC. This translates into CASSPSGEGAGYTF. V usage is TRBV7-9 and J usage is TRBJ1-2; TRBD1 aligns across 7 bases. Germline CDR1 SEHNR, CDR2 FQNEAQ (reference sequence). J lost 7 bases, V lost 5 bases, and 10 bases had no gene match. The CDR3 spans 14 residues.

This clone was seen only a few times. The chain links TRBV5-6 to TRBJ1-1; 7 nucleotides agree with TRBD1. V was pared by 4 bases and J by 5 bases, with 8 bases of the junction left unmatched. CDR1 SGHDT and CDR2 YYEEEE come from the germline V gene. The CDR3 sequence is 14 residues long. The CDR3 sequence: CASSRRQGDTEAFF. CDR3 DNA sequence: TGTGCCAGCAGCCGACGACAGGGTGATACTGAAGCTTTCTTT.

The chain employs TRBV6-5 and TRBJ2-7, with 7 bases identical to TRBD1. This CDR3 is 11 amino acids long. V gave up 8 bases and J gave up 3 bases; unmatched junction bases: 1. CDR1 is MNHEY, CDR2 SVGAGI, per germline. The CDR3 spells CASGTVYEQYF. In DNA, the CDR3 is TGTGCCAGCGGGACAGTCTACGAGCAGTACTTC.

In its sample, this clone was seen once. The J gene is TRBJ2-7, the V gene TRBV6-5, with a possible D match to TRBD1 (6 bases). Between the trimmed V and J ends, which lost 1 base and 7 bases, there was a span of 14 bases. Germline CDR1 is MNHEY and CDR2 is SVGAGI. The CDR3 has 14 residues. CDR3 loop: CASSYFTGLGEQYF. CDR3 DNA sequence: TGTGCCAGCAGTTACTTTACAGGGCTGGGAGAGCAGTACTTC.

This chain connects TRBV5-6 to TRBJ2-1; 15 bases match TRBD2. The CDR3 sequence is 18 residues long. The germline V gene has CDR1 SGHDT and CDR2 YYEEEE. The ends lost 6 bases at V and 7 bases at J; junction bases unmatched: 14. CDR3 DNA: TGTGCCAGCACCAGGACTAGCGGGGGGGCCTCTATAAGGAATGAGCAGTTCTTC. Residues: CASTRTSGGASIRNEQFF.

V is TRBV21-1 and J is TRBJ1-5; the table's D call TRBD1 went unverified against the DNA. TRBV21-1 is reported as a pseudogene. The CDR3 is 14 amino acids. As DNA, the CDR3 is TGTGCCAGTCTTGGCGGACAGGTAAATCAGCCCCAGCATTTT. Its protein product is CASLGGQVNQPQHF.

CDR3 sequence reads: CASSLSGLGPANTGELFF. The CDR3 bases are TGTGCCAGCAGCTTAAGTGGCCTGGGGCCAGCGAACACCGGGGAGCTGTTTTTT. The chain has TRBV7-3 and TRBJ2-2; D is perhaps TRBD1 (5 bases). CDR1 is SGHTA and CDR2 is FQGTGA in the germline V gene. Deletions cut 1 base from V and 0 bases from J, with 15 bases between. The length of the CDR3 is 18 residues.

This clone has only a few counts. The rearrangement joins TRBV19 to TRBJ1-6; tentative D call: TRBD1 (6 bases). The CDR3 extends over 15 amino acids. V lost 4 bases to trimming and J lost 8 bases, with 15 bases between them. From germline, CDR1 is LNHDA and CDR2 SQIVND (reference sequence). This CDR3 is CASSTTYRADSPLHF. The CDR3, as DNA: TGTGCCAGTAGTACGACCTACAGGGCTGATTCACCCCTCCACTTT.

This clone has a single count. The chain has TRBV11-2 and TRBJ2-7; D perhaps matches TRBD1 (6 bases). Trimming pared 4 bases from V and 6 bases from J, leaving 13 bases between. Germline assignment: CDR1 SGHAT and CDR2 FQNNGV. This CDR3 is built from 13 residues. The CDR3 is CASSSDRSGEQYF. The CDR3 DNA sequence: TGTGCCAGCAGCTCCGACAGGTCCGGCGAGCAGTACTTC. The full variable domain, with the rest looked up from reference TRBV11-2 and TRBJ2-7, is EAGVAQSPRYKIIEKRQSVAFWCNPISGHATLYWYQQILGQGPKLLIQFQNNGVVDDSQLPKDRFSAERLKGVDSTLKIQPAKLEDSAVYLCASSSDRSGEQYFGPGTRLTVT.

The chain employs TRBV2 and TRBJ1-1, with D perhaps TRBD1 (5 bases). The CDR3 runs 16 residues. CDR1 SNHLY and CDR2 FYNNEI come from the germline V gene. Trimming took 7 bases from V and 4 from J, leaving 22 bases between them. The CDR3 sequence: CASINTQGAGTTEAFF. DNA of the CDR3: TGTGCCAGCATTAATACTCAGGGTGCGGGGACCACTGAAGCTTTCTTT.

J is TRBJ1-6 and V is TRBV6-1; D is unresolved. Germline V gene lookup returns CDR1 MNHNS and CDR2 SASEGT. The V and J ends lost 1 base and 8 bases respectively, with 6 bases between them. This CDR3 region has 13 residues. The CDR3 DNA reads TGTGCCAGCAGTGAAGAAACAGATTCACCCCTCCACTTT. This sequence encodes CASSEETDSPLHF.

The genes are TRBV6-6 and TRBJ2-5; perhaps TRBD2 as D (5 bases). The end of the DNA aligns better with TRBJ2-7, so the J call may be wrong. Germline CDR1 reads MNHNY; CDR2 reads SVGAGI (reference sequence). The CDR3 is 12 amino acids. The CDR3 region is CASSFTLAEQYF. For the CDR3, the DNA is TGTGCCAGCAGCTTCACGCTAGCCGAGCAGTACTTC.

This clone was observed once. This chain joins TRBV5-4 and TRBJ2-1; D may be TRBD1 (6 bases). V dropped 4 bases and J dropped 6 bases, with 20 bases sitting between them. CDR3 length: 16 residues. CDR1 is SGHNT and CDR2 is YYREEE in the germline V gene (reference sequence). CDR3 protein: CASSLQAGTSSNEQFF. CDR3 bases: TGTGCCAGCAGCCTCCAGGCCGGGACAAGTAGCAATGAGCAGTTCTTC.

The chain recombines TRBV15 with TRBJ1-6; D might be TRBD1 (6 bases). Germline V gene lookup returns CDR1 LNHNV and CDR2 YYDKDF (reference sequence). Trimming stripped 5 bases from V and 7 bases from J, with 12 bases between. The CDR3 sequence is 14 residues long. CDR3 bases: TGTGCCACCAGCGTAGGACAGTGGAATTCACCCCTCCACTTT. This codes for CATSVGQWNSPLHF.

The genes are TRBV7-9 and TRBJ2-1; 9 nucleotides match TRBD2. Germline V lookup: CDR1 SEHNR, CDR2 FQNEAQ (reference sequence). V shed 4 bases, J shed 8 bases, and the junction held 9 bases outside the gene matches. This CDR3 comprises 15 residues. CDR3 sequence (DNA): TGTGCCAGCAGCTCTTCGGCTAGCGGGGTTGATGAGCAGTTCTTC. This codes for CASSSSASGVDEQFF.